This is a list of T cell receptor beta chains from one sample in a study of molecular identifiers for immune sequencing clone quantification. TCRdb fed the PCR reads into MiXCR, producing one record per CDR3 protein. Of approximately 550,000 distinct CDR3 sequences in the sample, about a fifth were seen once. The sequencing input was naive CD8+ T cells from blood, with Jurkat cell RNA spiked in. Receptors were obtained from a human donor in good health. Some libraries in this study had Jurkat cell RNA spiked in. Both conserved end residues are part of each CDR3. D genes are given only for firm matches. Some rows have no size entry. The others give once, few or many, or a class for an expanded clone.

J	D	V	size	DNA	CDR3
TRBJ2-1	TRBD2	TRBV24-1	NA	TGTGCCACCAGTGATTCGGCTAGCGGAATTTACAATGAGCAGTTCTTC	CATSDSASGIYNEQFF
TRBJ2-7	NA	TRBV14	many	TGTGCCAGCAGCCAGAAGGGACTCTCCCTCTACGAGCAGTACTTC	CASSQKGLSLYEQYF
TRBJ1-1	NA	TRBV30	many	TGTGCCTGGAGGGAAGGACAGTTCATGAACACTGAAGCTTTCTTT	CAWREGQFMNTEAFF
TRBJ1-5	NA	TRBV5-8	many	TGTGCCAGCAGCTTGGATATGGAGCCCCAGCATTTT	CASSLDMEPQHF
TRBJ1-5	NA	TRBV9	NA	TGTGCCAGCAGCGTAGGGTGGGGGGTTAATCAGCCCCAGCATTTT	CASSVGWGVNQPQHF
TRBJ1-5	TRBD1	TRBV27	NA	TGTGCCAGCAGTTGGACAGGAGATAATCAGCCCCAGCATTTT	CASSWTGDNQPQHF
TRBJ2-7	NA	TRBV29-1	NA	TGCAGCGCCACTGAGGACGGTTCCTACGAGCAGCACTTC	CSATEDGSYEQHF
TRBJ2-3	TRBD2	TRBV5-1	many	TGCGCCAGCGGGACTAGCGGGGGTGTTACGCAGTATTTT	CASGTSGGVTQYF
TRBJ1-1	NA	TRBV7-9	many	TGTGCCAGCAGCTTGTCTGGGACTGAAGCTTTCTTT	CASSLSGTEAFF
TRBJ2-7	TRBD1	TRBV11-3	NA	TGTGCCAGCAGCTTGACGGGACAGGGTGTCGACGAGCAGTACTTC	CASSLTGQGVDEQYF
TRBJ1-5	NA	TRBV3-1	many	TGTGCCAGCAGCCAAGACGGGGAGCCCCAGCATTTT	CASSQDGEPQHF
TRBJ2-1	NA	TRBV13	NA	TGTGCCAGCAGCTCTATCCAGACACAGAGCTCCTACAATGAGCAGTTCTTC	CASSSIQTQSSYNEQFF
TRBJ2-7	TRBD1	TRBV27	many	TGTGCCAGCAGTGGTCCCGGGACAGTAGCTGGCTACGAGCAGTACTTC	CASSGPGTVAGYEQYF
TRBJ1-5	NA	TRBV20-1	many	TGCAGTGCTAGGCGGGGAAATCAGCCCCAGCATTTT	CSARRGNQPQHF
TRBJ2-1	NA	TRBV7-2	many	TGTGCCAGCAGCTTAGATGGGAATGCCTACAATGAGCAGTTCTTC	CASSLDGNAYNEQFF
TRBJ2-7	TRBD2	TRBV20-1	NA	TGCAGTGCTAGAGGACTAGCCAACGAGCAGTACTTC	CSARGLANEQYF
TRBJ1-4	TRBD1	TRBV9	NA	TGTGCCAGCAGCGTTACACAGGGGGATGAAAAACTGTTTTTT	CASSVTQGDEKLFF
TRBJ1-2	NA	TRBV4-1	few	TGCGCCAGCAGCCCGGTCGGGGGAGGGATGGATGGCTACACCTTC	CASSPVGGGMDGYTF
TRBJ2-7	NA	TRBV27	many	TGTGCCAGCAGTTGGGCCCAAGCCTCGGACGAGCAGTACTTC	CASSWAQASDEQYF
TRBJ1-5	NA	TRBV27	few	TGTGCCAGCAGTTTAGACAGAATTCAGCCCCAGCATTTT	CASSLDRIQPQHF
TRBJ1-2	TRBD1	TRBV25-1	few	TGTGCCAGCAGTGCCAACAGGGGGCGTTTAGGCTATGGCTACACCTTC	CASSANRGRLGYGYTF
TRBJ2-7	NA	TRBV27	NA	TGTGCCAGCAGTTTATTGGGCGGGACTCAACCCTACGAGCAGTACTTC	CASSLLGGTQPYEQYF
TRBJ2-5	TRBD1	TRBV29-1	few	TGCAGCGTAGAGGGGGACATCAGGGGGATAGAGACCCAGTACTTC	CSVEGDIRGIETQYF
TRBJ2-7	NA	TRBV10-3	NA	TGTGCCATCAGTGGGGGAACGATGCTAACCTACGAGCAGTACTTC	CAISGGTMLTYEQYF
TRBJ1-5	TRBD1	TRBV12-3/TRBV12-4	many	TGTGCCAGCAGTCACGGAGGGACAGAAAGCAATCAGCCCCAGCATTTT	CASSHGGTESNQPQHF
TRBJ2-5	NA	TRBV12-3/TRBV12-4	many	TGTGCCAGCACCTCAATCCGGGGCGACCTCAAAGAGACCCAGTACTTC	CASTSIRGDLKETQYF
TRBJ2-7	TRBD1	TRBV7-2	NA	TGTGCCAGCAGCTTCGACAGGGAAACCTACGAGCAGTACTTC	CASSFDRETYEQYF
TRBJ2-4	NA	TRBV28	many	TGTGCCAGCAGGCGAAGGTGGACAGATAACATTCAGTACTTC	CASRRRWTDNIQYF
TRBJ2-6	NA	TRBV7-9	many	TGTGCCAGCAGCCCCATTCTTATCTCTGGGGCCAACGTCCTGACTTTC	CASSPILISGANVLTF
TRBJ2-7	NA	TRBV27	many	TGTGCCAGCAGCCTTTTAGGAGGGGGAGGCGAGCAGTACTTC	CASSLLGGGGEQYF
TRBJ2-3	TRBD2	TRBV27	many	TGTGCCAGCAGAGCGGGGGGCCATACGCAGTATTTT	CASRAGGHTQYF
TRBJ2-5	NA	TRBV20-1	NA	TGCAGTGCTGTGGAGGGAGGGACCCAGTACTTC	CSAVEGGTQYF
TRBJ2-7	NA	TRBV10-3	many	TGTGCCATCAGTGGGACTCGGACAGAGTCCTACGAGCAGTACTTC	CAISGTRTESYEQYF
TRBJ1-2	NA	TRBV7-9	NA	TGTGCCAGCAGCTCGCCACGAACAGGGCCCTATGGCTACACCTTC	CASSSPRTGPYGYTF
TRBJ2-7	TRBD2	TRBV28	few	TGTGCCAGCAGTTCTGCTACTAGCGGACGACCATACGAGCAGTACTTC	CASSSATSGRPYEQYF
TRBJ2-2	NA	TRBV2	few	TGTGCCAGCAGCATAAACGCCGGGGAGCTGTTTTTT	CASSINAGELFF